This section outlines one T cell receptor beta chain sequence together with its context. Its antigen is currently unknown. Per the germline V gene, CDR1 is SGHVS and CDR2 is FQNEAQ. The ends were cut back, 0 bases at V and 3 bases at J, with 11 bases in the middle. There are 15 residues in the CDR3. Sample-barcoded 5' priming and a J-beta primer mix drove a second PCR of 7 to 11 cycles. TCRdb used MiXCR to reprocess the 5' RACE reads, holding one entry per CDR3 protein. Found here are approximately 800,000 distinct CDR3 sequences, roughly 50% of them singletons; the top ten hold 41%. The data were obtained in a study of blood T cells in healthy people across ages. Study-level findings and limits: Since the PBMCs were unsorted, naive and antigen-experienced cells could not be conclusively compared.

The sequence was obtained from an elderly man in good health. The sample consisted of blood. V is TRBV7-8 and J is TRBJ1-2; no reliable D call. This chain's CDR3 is CASSLAGSSYYGYTF. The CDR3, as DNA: TGTGCCAGCAGCTTAGCAGGCAGCTCCTACTATGGCTACACCTTC.